Listed below are T cell receptor beta chains from one sample, sequenced in a study of spatial heterogeneity in lung cancer. TCRdb analysed the 5' RACE reads with MiXCR anew, one entry per CDR3 protein. The table has 85,000 to 100,000 distinct CDR3 sequences, over 9.5% seen once. Sample: PBMCs, taken at surgery. Receptor source: a male donor with early-stage non-small cell lung cancer. CDR3s include the opening cysteine and the closing phenylalanine or tryptophan. Fields, in order: clone size, V gene, J gene, D gene, CDR3 DNA, CDR3 protein. A D gene is named only where the DNA matches it firmly. Where a row states a size, it is once, few, many or the class of an expanded clone; other rows omit it.

clone_size: once
v_call: TRBV20-1
j_call: TRBJ2-1
d_call: TRBD2
cdr3_nt: TGCAGTGCACAGAAGCTAGCGGGGGGGACCAATGAGCAGTTCTTC
cdr3_aa: CSAQKLAGGTNEQFF

clone_size: few
v_call: TRBV20-1
j_call: TRBJ1-2
d_call: .
cdr3_nt: TGCAGTGCTCTCGACATGGGCGACGGCTACACCTTC
cdr3_aa: CSALDMGDGYTF

clone_size: .
v_call: TRBV6-6
j_call: TRBJ2-3
d_call: TRBD2
cdr3_nt: TGTGCCAGCAGGTCGGGACTAGCGGGAGCTGATACGCAGTATTTT
cdr3_aa: CASRSGLAGADTQYF

clone_size: .
v_call: TRBV7-9
j_call: TRBJ1-2
d_call: TRBD1
cdr3_nt: TGTGCCAGCAGCTTAGAGTACAGGGGATCCGGCTACACCTTC
cdr3_aa: CASSLEYRGSGYTF

clone_size: few
v_call: TRBV25-1
j_call: TRBJ1-1
d_call: .
cdr3_nt: TGTGCCACAAAGATCGCAAGGGGCACTGAAGCTTTCTTT
cdr3_aa: CATKIARGTEAFF

clone_size: few
v_call: TRBV28
j_call: TRBJ2-3
d_call: .
cdr3_nt: TGTGCCAGCAGGAGGGCCCCCCGCACAGATACGCAGTATTTT
cdr3_aa: CASRRAPRTDTQYF

clone_size: few
v_call: TRBV6-6
j_call: TRBJ2-7
d_call: TRBD1
cdr3_nt: TGTGCCAGCAGTCCCGGACAGGGGCCTAGCGAGCAGTACTTC
cdr3_aa: CASSPGQGPSEQYF

clone_size: many
v_call: TRBV20-1
j_call: TRBJ1-4
d_call: TRBD1
cdr3_nt: TGCAGTGCTAACATCCGGGACAGGGTTGGTTCAGATGAAAAACTGTTTTTT
cdr3_aa: CSANIRDRVGSDEKLFF

clone_size: few
v_call: TRBV18
j_call: TRBJ1-3
d_call: TRBD1
cdr3_nt: TGTGCCAGCTCACCATCCAGGGGGCTATCTGGAAACACCATATATTTT
cdr3_aa: CASSPSRGLSGNTIYF

clone_size: few
v_call: TRBV7-2
j_call: TRBJ2-5
d_call: .
cdr3_nt: TGTGCCAGCAGCTTAAGACCTAACCGGATAGGGACCCAGTACTTC
cdr3_aa: CASSLRPNRIGTQYF

clone_size: many
v_call: TRBV28
j_call: TRBJ2-2
d_call: TRBD2
cdr3_nt: TGTGCCAGCAGTCCCTTCGGAAGCGGGAGTTCCGGGGAGCTGTTTTTT
cdr3_aa: CASSPFGSGSSGELFF

clone_size: many
v_call: TRBV6-5
j_call: TRBJ2-3
d_call: .
cdr3_nt: TGTGCCAGCAGTTACGACCGAGCGGGAGATACGCAGTATTTT
cdr3_aa: CASSYDRAGDTQYF

clone_size: .
v_call: TRBV4-2
j_call: TRBJ2-3
d_call: .
cdr3_nt: TGTGCCAGCAGCCAATCCGGGAGCGGCACAGATACGCAGTATTTT
cdr3_aa: CASSQSGSGTDTQYF

clone_size: few
v_call: TRBV6-2/TRBV6-3
j_call: TRBJ2-7
d_call: .
cdr3_nt: TGTGCCAGCTCTGGCCGGGCCATTCCCTACGAGCAGTACTTC
cdr3_aa: CASSGRAIPYEQYF

clone_size: few
v_call: TRBV12-3/TRBV12-4
j_call: TRBJ2-1
d_call: TRBD2
cdr3_nt: TGTGCCAGCAGTGCCCGACTAGCGGGGGTCGGTGAGCAGTTCTTC
cdr3_aa: CASSARLAGVGEQFF

clone_size: many
v_call: TRBV11-2
j_call: TRBJ1-3
d_call: TRBD1
cdr3_nt: TGTGCCAGCAGGTCCGGACAGGGGACTACCTCTGGAAACACCATATATTTT
cdr3_aa: CASRSGQGTTSGNTIYF

clone_size: many
v_call: TRBV7-8
j_call: TRBJ1-6
d_call: .
cdr3_nt: TGTGCCAGCAGCTTAGAGAGGAGGTCCTATAATTCACCCCTCCACTTT
cdr3_aa: CASSLERRSYNSPLHF

clone_size: .
v_call: TRBV7-6
j_call: TRBJ1-3
d_call: .
cdr3_nt: TGTGCCAGCAGCCCCATGGGGCAGGGGCAATATACTGGAAACACCATATATTTT
cdr3_aa: CASSPMGQGQYTGNTIYF

clone_size: many
v_call: TRBV10-3
j_call: TRBJ2-1
d_call: TRBD1
cdr3_nt: TGTGCCATCAGTGAGTCAACAGGGGGTATATCCAATGAGCAGTTCTTC
cdr3_aa: CAISESTGGISNEQFF

clone_size: few
v_call: TRBV27
j_call: TRBJ1-6
d_call: .
cdr3_nt: TGTGCCAGCAGTTTATCGGGGGGACCGAATAATTCACCCCTCCACTTT
cdr3_aa: CASSLSGGPNNSPLHF

clone_size: few
v_call: TRBV4-1
j_call: TRBJ2-7
d_call: TRBD1
cdr3_nt: TGCGCCAGCAGCCTCGGGCCCGGGGGACAGGGGGCGCGGGAGCAGTACTTC
cdr3_aa: CASSLGPGGQGAREQYF

clone_size: .
v_call: TRBV2
j_call: TRBJ2-5
d_call: TRBD2
cdr3_nt: TGTGCCAGCAGTCAGAAGACTAGCGGGGCTTCAGGCGAGACCCAGTACTTC
cdr3_aa: CASSQKTSGASGETQYF

clone_size: few
v_call: TRBV18
j_call: TRBJ2-5
d_call: .
cdr3_nt: TGTGCCAGCTCACCACCTGACAAAAGAGGGACCCAGTACTTC
cdr3_aa: CASSPPDKRGTQYF

clone_size: few
v_call: TRBV4-2
j_call: TRBJ1-1
d_call: .
cdr3_nt: TGTGCCAGCAGCGACCCAATGGGACCTGAAGCTTTCTTT
cdr3_aa: CASSDPMGPEAFF

clone_size: .
v_call: TRBV7-3
j_call: TRBJ2-1
d_call: .
cdr3_nt: TGTGCCAGCAGCTTAACAGGGGACAATGAGCAGTTCTTC
cdr3_aa: CASSLTGDNEQFF

clone_size: many
v_call: TRBV3-1
j_call: TRBJ2-7
d_call: .
cdr3_nt: TGTGCCAGCAGCCAAGGGGCAGTGTCCGCCTACGAGCAGTACTTC
cdr3_aa: CASSQGAVSAYEQYF

clone_size: few
v_call: TRBV7-9
j_call: TRBJ1-6
d_call: .
cdr3_nt: TGTGCCAGCAGCCCGACAGGAGCACCCAGCTCCTATAATTCACCCCTCCACTTT
cdr3_aa: CASSPTGAPSSYNSPLHF

clone_size: .
v_call: TRBV7-9
j_call: TRBJ1-5
d_call: .
cdr3_nt: TGTGCCAGCAGCTTCGGACTTGCTGGCAATCAGCCCCAGCATTTT
cdr3_aa: CASSFGLAGNQPQHF

clone_size: many
v_call: TRBV2
j_call: TRBJ2-7
d_call: .
cdr3_nt: TGTGCCAGAAGACAATCCCATGAAGGCTACGAGCAGTACTTC
cdr3_aa: CARRQSHEGYEQYF

clone_size: .
v_call: TRBV5-4
j_call: TRBJ2-5
d_call: .
cdr3_nt: TGTGCCAGCAGCTTGGCGGGCCAGAAAGAGACCCGGTACTTC
cdr3_aa: CASSLAGQKETRYF

clone_size: .
v_call: TRBV4-3
j_call: TRBJ2-7
d_call: .
cdr3_nt: TGCGCCAGCAGCCAAGATACCGGGGGCTTGTACGAGCAGTACTTC
cdr3_aa: CASSQDTGGLYEQYF

clone_size: few
v_call: TRBV4-3
j_call: TRBJ2-7
d_call: .
cdr3_nt: TGCGCCAGCAGCCCAGGCACCGGGGCGTCCTACGAGCAGTACTTC
cdr3_aa: CASSPGTGASYEQYF

clone_size: many
v_call: TRBV19
j_call: TRBJ2-3
d_call: TRBD1
cdr3_nt: TGTGCCAGTAGTTCAGGACAGGCCGACATGGATACGCAGTATTTT
cdr3_aa: CASSSGQADMDTQYF

clone_size: few
v_call: TRBV28
j_call: TRBJ1-6
d_call: .
cdr3_nt: TGTGCCAGCAGTTTATATGTCAGGACGAATTCACCCCTCCACTTT
cdr3_aa: CASSLYVRTNSPLHF

clone_size: few
v_call: TRBV9
j_call: TRBJ2-2
d_call: .
cdr3_nt: TGTGCCAGCAGCGTATCCAGGACGAACACCGGGGAGCTGTTTTTT
cdr3_aa: CASSVSRTNTGELFF

clone_size: .
v_call: TRBV30
j_call: TRBJ2-6
d_call: TRBD1
cdr3_nt: TGTGCCTGGGGGGACAGGGCGATCTCTGGGGCCAACGTCCTGACTTTC
cdr3_aa: CAWGDRAISGANVLTF

clone_size: .
v_call: TRBV18
j_call: TRBJ2-7
d_call: TRBD1
cdr3_nt: TGTGCCAGCTCACCGCCTTCAGGGACAGGGGAATGGGAGCAGTACTTC
cdr3_aa: CASSPPSGTGEWEQYF

clone_size: .
v_call: TRBV12-3/TRBV12-4
j_call: TRBJ1-1
d_call: TRBD1
cdr3_nt: TGTGCCAGCAGCAGCCTACAGGGGAGGACTGAAGCTTTCTTT
cdr3_aa: CASSSLQGRTEAFF

clone_size: .
v_call: TRBV19
j_call: TRBJ1-4
d_call: .
cdr3_nt: TGTGCCAGTATGAACAGGCGAAATAATGAAAAACTGTTTTTT
cdr3_aa: CASMNRRNNEKLFF

clone_size: .
v_call: TRBV10-3
j_call: TRBJ2-7
d_call: TRBD1
cdr3_nt: TGTGCCACCTTAAAAGTGGACAGGGCCGAACTGTACTTC
cdr3_aa: CATLKVDRAELYF

clone_size: few
v_call: TRBV14
j_call: TRBJ1-2
d_call: TRBD1
cdr3_nt: TGTGCCAGCAGCCCAACAGGGGGCGGGTATGGCTACACCTTC
cdr3_aa: CASSPTGGGYGYTF

clone_size: few
v_call: TRBV5-8
j_call: TRBJ2-1
d_call: TRBD2
cdr3_nt: TGTGCCAGCAGCCCCTGGCTAGCGGGATACAATGAGCAGTTCTTC
cdr3_aa: CASSPWLAGYNEQFF

clone_size: .
v_call: TRBV28
j_call: TRBJ2-1
d_call: .
cdr3_nt: TGTGCCAGCACCCTTGGGACCTACAATGAGCAGTTCTTC
cdr3_aa: CASTLGTYNEQFF

clone_size: many
v_call: TRBV11-1
j_call: TRBJ2-3
d_call: TRBD2
cdr3_nt: TGTGCCAGCAGCCCCTTGGGAGGGGCGCGGGATACGCAGTATTTT
cdr3_aa: CASSPLGGARDTQYF

clone_size: .
v_call: TRBV9
j_call: TRBJ1-4
d_call: .
cdr3_nt: TGTGCCAGCAGCGAACGACAGACGTCACGAGAAAAACTGTTTTTT
cdr3_aa: CASSERQTSREKLFF

clone_size: .
v_call: TRBV5-1
j_call: TRBJ2-7
d_call: .
cdr3_nt: TGCGCCAGCAGCCCCCTAGGCGGGATAACCTACGAGCAGTACTTC
cdr3_aa: CASSPLGGITYEQYF

clone_size: .
v_call: TRBV29-1
j_call: TRBJ1-2
d_call: .
cdr3_nt: TGCAGCGTTGAACAGGGTGACTATGGCTACACCTTC
cdr3_aa: CSVEQGDYGYTF

clone_size: .
v_call: TRBV6-2/TRBV6-3
j_call: TRBJ2-3
d_call: .
cdr3_nt: TGTGCCAGCAGTTGGGGGGAAGTAGGCACAGATACGCAGTATTTT
cdr3_aa: CASSWGEVGTDTQYF

clone_size: few
v_call: TRBV23-1
j_call: TRBJ2-7
d_call: TRBD2
cdr3_nt: TGCGCCAACCTACTAGCGGGAGTGCGGGAGCAGTACTTC
cdr3_aa: CANLLAGVREQYF

clone_size: many
v_call: TRBV20-1
j_call: TRBJ2-7
d_call: .
cdr3_nt: TGCAGTGCTAGAAGCGGAAGCTCCTACGAGCAGTACTTC
cdr3_aa: CSARSGSSYEQYF

clone_size: many
v_call: TRBV20-1
j_call: TRBJ1-6
d_call: .
cdr3_nt: TGCAGTGCTAGAGATCGGGGGGGTCGAAATTCACCCCTCCACTTT
cdr3_aa: CSARDRGGRNSPLHF

clone_size: .
v_call: TRBV20-1
j_call: TRBJ2-7
d_call: .
cdr3_nt: TGCAGTGCTAGAGCCCCCCGATCCTTCTACGAGCAGTACTTC
cdr3_aa: CSARAPRSFYEQYF

clone_size: few
v_call: TRBV11-2
j_call: TRBJ1-5
d_call: .
cdr3_nt: TGTGCCAGCAGCTTAGATCTTGGGCCCAATCAGCCCCAGCATTTT
cdr3_aa: CASSLDLGPNQPQHF

clone_size: .
v_call: TRBV4-3
j_call: TRBJ2-7
d_call: .
cdr3_nt: TGCGCCAGCAGCCAGCAGGGTGGCGAGCAGTACTTC
cdr3_aa: CASSQQGGEQYF